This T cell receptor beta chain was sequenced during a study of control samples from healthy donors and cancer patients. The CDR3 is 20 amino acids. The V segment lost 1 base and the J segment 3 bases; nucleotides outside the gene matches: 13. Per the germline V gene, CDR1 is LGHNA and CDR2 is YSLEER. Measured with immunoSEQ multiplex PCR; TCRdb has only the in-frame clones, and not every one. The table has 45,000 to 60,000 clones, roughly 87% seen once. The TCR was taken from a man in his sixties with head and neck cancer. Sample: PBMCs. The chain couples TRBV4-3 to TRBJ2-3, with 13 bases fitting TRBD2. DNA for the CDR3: TGCGCCAGCAGCCAAGTGGGGACTAGCGGGGACCTTCGTGGAACAGATACGCAGTATTTT. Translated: CASSQVGTSGDLRGTDTQYF.